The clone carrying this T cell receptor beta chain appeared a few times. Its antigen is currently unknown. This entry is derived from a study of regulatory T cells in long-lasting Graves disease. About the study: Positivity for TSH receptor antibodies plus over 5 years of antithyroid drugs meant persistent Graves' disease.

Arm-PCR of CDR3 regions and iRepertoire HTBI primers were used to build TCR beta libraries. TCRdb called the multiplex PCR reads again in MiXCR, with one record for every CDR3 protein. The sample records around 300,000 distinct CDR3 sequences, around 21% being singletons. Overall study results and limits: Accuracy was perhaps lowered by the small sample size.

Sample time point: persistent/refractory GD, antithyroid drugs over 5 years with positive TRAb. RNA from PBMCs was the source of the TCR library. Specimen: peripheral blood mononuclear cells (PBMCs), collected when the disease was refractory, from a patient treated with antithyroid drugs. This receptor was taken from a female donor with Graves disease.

CDR3: CASSLIRGLYEQYF. For the CDR3, the DNA is TGTGCCAGCAGTTTAATTAGGGGGCTCTACGAGCAGTACTTC. This chain connects TRBV28 to TRBJ2-7, with 7 bases that match TRBD1. The V gene's germline CDR1 is MDHEN and CDR2 SYDVKM. The CDR3 is 14 residues long. V lost 2 bases, J lost 3 bases, and 4 bases stayed unmatched.